The 32 T cell receptor beta chains given below trace back to one sample, sequenced in a study of a mutant IDH1 vaccine in newly diagnosed glioma. The method was immunoSEQ multiplex PCR; TCRdb's version includes in-frame clones alone and lacks a portion of them. The table records 90,000 to 100,000 clones, over 85% of them present only once. Described time point: week 47, end of study. Vaccinated patients received 300 ug of mutant IDH1 20-mer peptide per dose, with topical imiquimod. These receptors' targets are unknown. The sample consisted of PBMCs, taken from a glioma patient whose treatment included an IDH1 peptide vaccine. The receptors were sampled from a woman in her forties or fifties with glioma.

The V and J genes are TRBV7-8 and TRBJ2-1; 10 nucleotides line up with TRBD2. This CDR3 is built from 15 residues. V dropped 3 bases and J dropped 9; count of bases not matched to a gene: 8. CDR1 and CDR2 (germline): SGHVS, FQNEAQ. The CDR3 DNA reads as TGTGCCAGCAGCTTTTCCGGGACTAGCGAGGGTGAGCAGTTCTTC. Protein sequence: CASSFSGTSEGEQFF.

The chain is built from TRBV27 and TRBJ1-6, with D maybe TRBD1 (5 bases). There are 15 residues in the CDR3. Trimming pared 0 bases from V and 8 bases from J, leaving 11 bases between. The germline V gene encodes CDR1 MNHEY and CDR2 SMNVEV (reference sequence). In nucleotides, the CDR3 is TGTGCCAGCAGTTTATCGGGACTTAGTGATTCACCCCTCCACTTT. Protein sequence: CASSLSGLSDSPLHF.

The rearrangement links TRBV4-1 to TRBJ1-5, with D uncertain. The CDR3 is 14 amino acids. The germline gives CDR1 MGHRA, CDR2 YSYEKL. V shed 0 bases and J shed 2 bases, with 5 bases lying between them. CDR3 DNA sequence: TGCGCCAGCAGCCAAGATTCGGGCAATCAGCCCCAGCATTTT. Protein sequence: CASSQDSGNQPQHF.

This clone came up a few times. The V gene is TRBV6-1, the J gene TRBJ1-1; weak D call: TRBD1 (6 bases). Germline V CDR1 and CDR2: MNHNS, SASEGT. There are 14 residues in the CDR3. The V end lost 7 bases, the J end lost 5 bases, and 17 bases lay between the germline ends. The CDR3 coding sequence is TGTGCCAGCACTGGTCAGGGGAGGGCTACTGAAGCTTTCTTT. Residues: CASTGQGRATEAFF.

The chain employs TRBV7-9 and TRBJ2-7, with 12 positions matching TRBD2. The CDR3 length is 15 residues. Germline loops: CDR1 SEHNR, CDR2 FQNEAQ (reference sequence). Trimming cost V 1 base and J 5 bases; bases outside gene matches: 3. The DNA of the CDR3 is TGTGCCAGCAGCTTAGAACTAGCGGGAGGCCACGAGCAGTACTTC. This codes for CASSLELAGGHEQYF.

This chain links TRBV7-8 with TRBJ1-5; 7 nucleotides align to TRBD1. From germline, CDR1 is SGHVS and CDR2 FQNEAQ. After removal of 5 bases from V and 6 bases from J, the junction contained 7 bases not matched to a gene. The CDR3 is made up of 14 amino acids. The CDR3 region is CASSATGRGQPQHF. The DNA of the CDR3 is TGTGCCAGCAGCGCGACAGGGAGAGGTCAGCCCCAGCATTTT.

The V and J genes are TRBV6-6 and TRBJ1-1, with 7 bases that match TRBD1. CDR3 length: 14 residues. The V segment lost 5 bases and the J segment 9 bases; nucleotides outside the gene matches: 12. CDR1 and CDR2 from the germline V gene are MNHNY and SVGAGI (reference sequence). CDR3 sequence (DNA): TGTGCCAGCAGTCTCTCAGGGGGGGAAGAGAAAGCTTTCTTT. Its translation: CASSLSGGEEKAFF.

This clone turned up a few times. The chain links TRBV5-1 to TRBJ1-4; D uncertain. CDR3 length equals 13 residues. The germline CDR1 and CDR2 sequences are SGHRS and YFSETQ. V lost 4 bases and J lost 8, with 12 bases in between. In DNA form, the CDR3 reads TGCGCCAGCAGCCAAGGGTCGGAGGAAAAACTGTTTTTT. It yields the protein CASSQGSEEKLFF.

The chain is built from TRBV27 and TRBJ1-2, with TRBD1 identical over 9 bases. V lost 4 bases and J lost 2; bases outside the gene matches: 5. This CDR3 contains 15 residues. Germline V gene sequence: CDR1 MNHEY, CDR2 SMNVEV (reference sequence). The CDR3 bases are TGTGCCAGCAGTTCCGGACAGGGGAGAAACTATGGCTACACCTTC. Residues: CASSSGQGRNYGYTF.

This clone was seen once. This chain uses TRBV5-4 with TRBJ1-1; TRBD1 agrees at 8 bases. With V trimmed by 0 bases and J by 8 bases, 6 bases remained unmatched. Germline values: CDR1 SGHNT, CDR2 YYREEE (reference sequence). The CDR3 is 14 amino acids. The CDR3 DNA reads TGTGCCAGCAGCTTGGCGGACAGGGTCTCCGAAGCTTTCTTT. Translated: CASSLADRVSEAFF.

The genes are TRBV4-1 and TRBJ2-2; 7 nucleotides match TRBD2. The CDR3 is 16 residues long. The V segment lost 3 bases and the J segment 3 bases; nucleotides outside the gene matches: 7. The germline V gene encodes CDR1 MGHRA and CDR2 YSYEKL. This CDR3 is CASSHLRGRDTGELFF. CDR3 DNA: TGCGCCAGCAGCCATTTGCGCGGGAGAGACACCGGGGAGCTGTTTTTT.

Details on this clone: One end of the junction varies from germline; a read error may be responsible. The chain uses TRBV7-7 and TRBJ2-5, with D possibly TRBD2 on 7 matching bases. This CDR3 comprises 16 residues. Germline CDR1 and CDR2: SSHAT and FNYEAQ (reference sequence). The CDR3 protein is CASSLGGAGGQETQYF. In DNA, the CDR3 is TGTGCTAGCAGCTTAGGGGGGGCCGGGGGCCAAGAGACCCAGTACTTC.

This chain joins TRBV9 and TRBJ1-4, with 9 nucleotides matching TRBD1. The germline V gene has CDR1 SGDLS and CDR2 YYNGEE. This CDR3 is 15 amino acids long. V was pared by 4 bases and J by 3 bases, with 4 bases of the junction left unmatched. The CDR3 bases are TGTGCCAGCAGCACCGGACAGGGGCCTAATGAAAAACTGTTTTTT. Translating gives CASSTGQGPNEKLFF.

The V call is TRBV15, the J call TRBJ2-7; a possible D gene is TRBD1 (6 bases). Germline V gene lookup returns CDR1 LNHNV and CDR2 YYDKDF (reference sequence). The V and J ends lost 2 bases and 4 bases respectively, with 21 bases between them. CDR3 size: 17 residues. The CDR3 sequence is CATSRPRRQDLGYEQYF. CDR3 DNA sequence: TGTGCCACCAGCAGACCAAGACGACAGGATCTTGGTTACGAGCAGTACTTC.

The chain joins TRBV18 to TRBJ1-3, with TRBD1 as a possible D gene (5 bases). This CDR3 has 16 amino acids. Germline V gives CDR1 KGHSH, CDR2 LQKENI. V lost 1 base to trimming and J lost 0 bases, with 10 bases between them. CDR3 protein: CASSPQGPNSGNTIYF. The CDR3 DNA follows: TGTGCCAGCTCACCACAGGGACCGAACTCTGGAAACACCATATATTTT. Full variable domain (rest looked up from reference TRBV18 and TRBJ1-3): NAGVMQNPRHLVRRRGQEARLRCSPMKGHSHVYWYRQLPEEGLKFMVYLQKENIIDESGMPKERFSAEFPKEGPSILRIQQVVRGDSAAYFCASSPQGPNSGNTIYFGEGSWLTVV.

The chain joins TRBV5-1 to TRBJ1-1; no clear D. CDR1 and CDR2 from the germline V gene are SGHRS and YFSETQ. The CDR3 is made up of 14 amino acids. Trimming took off 0 bases at V and 4 bases at J, with 10 bases between the two ends. In DNA, the CDR3 is TGCGCCAGCAGCTTGGTGGGAAAGGGCACTGAAGCTTTCTTT. Translating gives CASSLVGKGTEAFF.

The rearrangement links TRBV5-6 to TRBJ2-2, with D possibly TRBD2 on 6 matching bases. Trimming took off 4 bases at V and 1 base at J, with 11 bases between the two ends. The CDR3 contains 15 residues. Per the germline V gene, CDR1 is SGHDT and CDR2 is YYEEEE. The CDR3 bases are TGTGCCAGCAGCCCCGGCGGGATGAACACCGGGGAGCTGTTTTTT. Translation: CASSPGGMNTGELFF.

The chain is built from TRBV7-3 and TRBJ2-2; TRBD1 might be the D (6 bases). This CDR3 has 17 amino acids. The V end lost 4 bases, the J end lost 0 bases, and 15 bases lay between the germline ends. Per the germline V gene, CDR1 is SGHTA and CDR2 is FQGTGA. CDR3: CASSSSLGTTNTGELFF. The CDR3 region has the DNA TGTGCCAGCAGCTCCTCCTTGGGGACAACGAACACCGGGGAGCTGTTTTTT.

The chain links TRBV2 to TRBJ1-5; the D is unclear. The CDR3 loop spans 15 amino acids. CDR1 SNHLY and CDR2 FYNNEI come from the germline V gene. Trimming removed 1 base from V and 9 bases from J, with 16 bases in between. Here the CDR3 DNA reads TGTGCCAGCAGTGAAGTTGATCCCGATGCCCCGCCCCAGCATTTT. The encoded protein is CASSEVDPDAPPQHF. Full variable domain (outside the CDR3, taken from reference TRBV2 and TRBJ1-5): EPEVTQTPSHQVTQMGQEVILRCVPISNHLYFYWYRQILGQKVEFLVSFYNNEISEKSEIFDDQFSVERPDGSNFTLKIRSTKLEDSAMYFCASSEVDPDAPPQHFGDGTRLSIL.

The V call is TRBV18, the J call TRBJ1-1; D gene uncertain. The V gene's germline CDR1 is KGHSH and CDR2 LQKENI. CDR3 size: 14 residues. Trimming left V 2 bases short and J 1 base short, with 8 bases between. CDR3 region: CASSPNRQNTEAFF. Written as DNA, the CDR3 is TGTGCCAGCTCACCAAATCGACAGAACACTGAAGCTTTCTTT.

The CDR3 nucleotides read TGTGCCAGCAGCTTAGTCGGAGGGGTGGGGAACACCGGGGAGCTGTTTTTT. It specifies CASSLVGGVGNTGELFF. V is TRBV11-2 and J is TRBJ2-2, with D possibly TRBD2 on 6 matching bases. Germline V gene lookup returns CDR1 SGHAT and CDR2 FQNNGV. The CDR3 extends over 17 amino acids. V was pared by 1 base and J by 1 base, with 13 bases between.

This sequence joins TRBV5-5 and TRBJ1-2; weak D call: TRBD1 (5 bases). CDR1 and CDR2 (germline): SGHKS, YYEKEE (reference sequence). The CDR3 extends over 16 amino acids. Trimming cost V 0 bases and J 5 bases, with 17 bases left between them. Here the CDR3 reads CASSLAAGVPPYGYTF. DNA of the CDR3: TGTGCCAGCAGCTTGGCCGCGGGGGTACCGCCTTATGGCTACACCTTC.

The V call is TRBV2, the J call TRBJ1-6; 10 bases are a match to TRBD1. V lost 5 bases and J lost 5; bases outside the gene matches: 3. Germline CDR1 reads SNHLY; CDR2 reads FYNNEI. The CDR3 runs 15 residues. This CDR3 reads CASSRQGAHNSPLHF. CDR3 DNA sequence: TGTGCCAGCAGTAGACAGGGGGCGCATAATTCACCCCTCCACTTT.

This chain links TRBV11-2 with TRBJ1-4, with D maybe TRBD1 (6 bases). The ends were cut back, 0 bases at V and 8 bases at J, with 13 bases in the middle. The CDR3 has 15 residues. Germline loops: CDR1 SGHAT, CDR2 FQNNGV. Written as DNA, the CDR3 is TGTGCCAGCAGCTTAGATTCCACCGGGACAGAAAAACTGTTTTTT. It is translated as CASSLDSTGTEKLFF.

The chain links TRBV10-2 to TRBJ1-1; 9 bases match TRBD1. CDR3 length: 14 amino acids. With V trimmed by 7 bases and J by 2 bases, 5 bases remained unmatched. Germline CDR1 WSHSY, CDR2 SAAADI. CDR3 DNA: TGCGCCAGCACCCGGGGACAGGGAAACACTGAAGCTTTCTTT. This encodes CASTRGQGNTEAFF.

The chain recombines TRBV6-5 with TRBJ2-7; TRBD1 aligns across 9 bases. Germline V gives CDR1 MNHEY, CDR2 SVGAGI. CDR3 length equals 15 residues. Trimming at V came to 2 bases and at J to 3 bases, leaving 5 bases not matched to a gene. The CDR3 DNA is TGTGCCAGCAGTTACCTCCGGGACAGGGACTACGAGCAGTACTTC. It yields the protein CASSYLRDRDYEQYF.

This clone was seen only once. The chain is built from TRBV10-2 and TRBJ2-1; 11 bases are a match to TRBD1. The CDR3 is made up of 15 amino acids. Germline CDR1 WSHSY, CDR2 SAAADI. The junction had 7 bases not matched to a gene; V was cut back by 3 bases and J by 9 bases. The CDR3 bases are TGCGCCAGCAGTGACCTCGGACAGGGGGCTCCTGAGCAGTTCTTC. Its protein product is CASSDLGQGAPEQFF.

V and J are TRBV9 and TRBJ2-5; tentative D call: TRBD2 (6 bases). The CDR3 covers 16 residues. With 0 bases removed from V and 1 base from J, the gap between germline ends came to 13 bases. Germline V gene sequence: CDR1 SGDLS, CDR2 YYNGEE. CDR3 nucleotides: TGTGCCAGCAGCGTAGTGGGTAGCGGTCTCCAAGAGACCCAGTACTTC. Its translation is CASSVVGSGLQETQYF.

This clone was detected only once. The chain couples TRBV28 to TRBJ2-5; D gene uncertain. Trimming left V 2 bases short and J 4 bases short, with 8 bases between. In germline, CDR1 is MDHEN, CDR2 SYDVKM. The CDR3 has 13 amino acids. Here the CDR3 DNA reads TGTGCCAGCAGTTTACCCTTCGGAGAGACCCAGTACTTC. This sequence encodes CASSLPFGETQYF.

The rearrangement links TRBV5-1 to TRBJ2-7; TRBD2 matches 8 bases. Germline V lookup: CDR1 SGHRS, CDR2 YFSETQ. The CDR3 runs 15 residues. With 5 bases clipped from V and 1 base from J, the junction kept 8 bases outside the gene matches. CDR3 region: CASRPGGVRSYEQYF. DNA for the CDR3: TGCGCCAGCAGGCCGGGAGGGGTTAGGTCCTACGAGCAGTACTTC.

The genes are TRBV28 and TRBJ1-4; no clear D gene. In germline, CDR1 is MDHEN, CDR2 SYDVKM. The CDR3 consists of 13 residues. The ends were cut back, 6 bases at V and 2 bases at J, with 7 bases in the middle. CDR3 loop: CASSPSTNEKLFF. As DNA, the CDR3 is TGTGCCAGCAGCCCCTCGACTAATGAAAAACTGTTTTTT.

This chain joins TRBV5-6 and TRBJ1-1; the D is unclear. Trimming took off 3 bases at V and 3 bases at J, with 15 bases between the two ends. CDR1 and CDR2 (germline): SGHDT, YYEEEE. This CDR3 spans 15 amino acids. The CDR3 spells CASSSTWSRDTEAFF. The CDR3 nucleotides read TGTGCCAGCAGCTCCACCTGGTCGAGGGACACTGAAGCTTTCTTT.